The next 5 T cell receptor beta chains were all read from a single sample in a study of cytomegalovirus exposure and HLA in healthy donors. The PCR was carried out with 60 Vbeta primers and 13 Jbeta primers. Repertoires were generated with immunoSEQ multiplex PCR, while TCRdb's copy carries only in-frame clones and drops some. Of about 120,000 clones in the sample, around 86% are singletons; the top ten hold less than 2.5%. The sequenced sample consisted of PBMCs. All receptors come from a woman between 35 and 50 years old in good health and CMV-seronegative.

The rearrangement links TRBV4-1 to TRBJ2-1; no clear D gene. Trimming left V 0 bases short and J 8 bases short, with 8 bases between. The germline CDR1 and CDR2 sequences are MGHRA and YSYEKL. The CDR3 extends over 13 amino acids. CDR3 amino acids: CASSQDRGYEQFF. The DNA of the CDR3 is TGCGCCAGCAGCCAAGATCGCGGTTATGAGCAGTTCTTC.

The CDR3 nucleotides are TGTGCCAGCAGCTTCCGGGACAGGGGTAGCAATCAGCCCCAGCATTTT. It yields the protein CASSFRDRGSNQPQHF. The chain carries TRBV7-3 and TRBJ1-5, with 10 positions matching TRBD1. This CDR3 spans 16 amino acids. Germline lookup yields CDR1 SGHTA and CDR2 FQGTGA. The V and J ends lost 3 bases and 0 bases, in that order; junction bases with no gene match: 2.

The rearrangement joins TRBV5-1 to TRBJ2-1; 11 positions agree with TRBD1. CDR1 is SGHRS, CDR2 YFSETQ, per germline. V was pared by 3 bases and J by 6 bases, with 8 bases of the junction left unmatched. CDR3 length: 16 amino acids. CDR3 nucleotides: TGCGCCAGCAGCTGGAACACCGGGACAGGGGGCAATGAGCAGTTCTTC. Protein product: CASSWNTGTGGNEQFF. The variable domain in full, completed from reference TRBV5-1 and TRBJ2-1, reads KAGVTQTPRYLIKTRGQQVTLSCSPISGHRSVSWYQQTPGQGLQFLFEYFSETQRNKGNFPGRFSGRQFSNSRSEMNVSTLELGDSALYLCASSWNTGTGGNEQFFGPGTRLTVL.

The chain uses TRBV9 and TRBJ2-7, with D tentatively TRBD2 (6 bases). Deletions cut 0 bases from V and 2 bases from J, with 12 bases between. There are 15 residues in the CDR3. Germline V gene sequence: CDR1 SGDLS, CDR2 YYNGEE. DNA of the CDR3: TGTGCCAGCAGCGTAGGCAACATAGCGGCCTACGAGCAGTACTTC. Translated: CASSVGNIAAYEQYF.

As for this clone: At one boundary the junction diverges from the germline segment, which might be a read error. This chain joins TRBV7-9 and TRBJ1-1; D is ambiguous. This CDR3 region has 14 residues. Germline lookup yields CDR1 SEHNR and CDR2 FQNEAQ (reference sequence). The CDR3 here is CSSSLIWQDSKAFF. The CDR3 DNA reads TGTTCCAGCAGCTTAATCTGGCAGGACTCTAAGGCTTTCTTT.